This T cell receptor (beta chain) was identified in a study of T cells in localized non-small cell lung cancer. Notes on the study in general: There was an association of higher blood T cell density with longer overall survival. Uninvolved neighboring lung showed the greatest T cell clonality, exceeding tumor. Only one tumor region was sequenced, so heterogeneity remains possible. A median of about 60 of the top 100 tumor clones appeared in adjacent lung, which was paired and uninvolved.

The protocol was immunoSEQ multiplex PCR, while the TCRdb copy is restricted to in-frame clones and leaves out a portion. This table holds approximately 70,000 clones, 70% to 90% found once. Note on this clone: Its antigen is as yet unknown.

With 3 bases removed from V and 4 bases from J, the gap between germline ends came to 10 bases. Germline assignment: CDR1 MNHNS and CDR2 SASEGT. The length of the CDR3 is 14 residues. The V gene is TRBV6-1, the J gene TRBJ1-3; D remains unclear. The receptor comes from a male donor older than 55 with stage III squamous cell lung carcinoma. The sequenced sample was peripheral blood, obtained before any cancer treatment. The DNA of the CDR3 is TGTGCCAGCAGTGAGGTTCGAATGGGAAACACCATATATTTT. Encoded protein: CASSEVRMGNTIYF.